The 31 T cell receptor beta chains given below trace back to one sample, sequenced in a study of blood T cell repertoires in COVID-19. The method was immunoSEQ multiplex PCR; TCRdb's version includes in-frame clones alone and lacks a portion of them. The sample shows about 130,000 clones, around 83% of them seen only once. Sequencing input: PBMCs or T cells enriched from blood (not recorded which). These receptors were collected from a man in his fifties who had recovered from COVID-19.

The V and J genes are TRBV7-6 and TRBJ1-5; 10 bases align to TRBD1. Looked up from germline, CDR1 is SGHVS and CDR2 is FNYEAQ. Losses at the gene ends were 5 bases for V and 9 bases for J; bases not matched to a gene: 7. This CDR3 has 14 residues. As DNA, the CDR3 is TGTGCCAGCAGCCCATCGACAGGGGGCAGGCCCCAGCATTTT. The encoded protein is CASSPSTGGRPQHF.

The genes are TRBV4-1 and TRBJ1-2; TRBD1 is a possible D gene (6 bases). There are 16 residues in the CDR3. Trimming removed 4 bases at V and 8 bases at J, with 23 bases between. Per the germline V gene, CDR1 is MGHRA and CDR2 is YSYEKL. CDR3 DNA: TGCGCCAGCAGCCCGTCCTCTACAGGGTGGCTTTGGGGCTACACCTTC. Residues: CASSPSSTGWLWGYTF.

J is TRBJ2-3 and V is TRBV6-2 or TRBV6-3; 10 nucleotides line up with TRBD2. The trim removed 4 bases at V and 3 bases at J, leaving 10 bases unmatched. The CDR3 consists of 17 residues. The germline V gene has CDR1 MNHEY and CDR2 SVGEGT. The DNA for the CDR3 is TGTGCCAGCAGTTTCCTAGCGGGGGATCTTGGGACAGATACGCAGTATTTT. It codes for CASSFLAGDLGTDTQYF.

The V and J genes are TRBV14 and TRBJ2-3, with a possible D match to TRBD1 (6 bases). This CDR3 region has 17 residues. With 0 bases removed from V and 0 bases from J, the gap between germline ends came to 13 bases. CDR1 SGHDN and CDR2 FVKESK come from the germline V gene. The CDR3 DNA follows: TGTGCCAGCAGCCAAGAGAGGGGGTTCCCTAGCACAGATACGCAGTATTTT. This encodes CASSQERGFPSTDTQYF.

The CDR3 DNA reads as TGTGCCAGCAGTTACTCACAGGGGGCGAAGACCCAGTACTTC. Protein sequence: CASSYSQGAKTQYF. The J gene is TRBJ2-5, the V gene TRBV6-5; 9 bases line up with TRBD1. The ends lost 0 bases at V and 6 bases at J; junction bases unmatched: 2. CDR1 MNHEY and CDR2 SVGAGI come from the germline V gene. The CDR3 is 14 residues long.

The rearrangement links TRBV28 to TRBJ1-1; 8 nucleotides line up with TRBD1. The J segment lost 4 bases and the V segment lost 7 bases, leaving 8 bases of the junction unmatched. CDR1 and CDR2 from the germline V gene are MDHEN and SYDVKM. The CDR3 contains 14 residues. The CDR3 region has the DNA TGTGCCAGCAATCCTCCCACAGGGGGCACTGAAGCTTTCTTT. As protein: CASNPPTGGTEAFF.

This chain links TRBV5-4 with TRBJ2-1, with D unresolved. There are 11 residues in the CDR3. The germline V gene encodes CDR1 SGHNT and CDR2 YYREEE (reference sequence). With 4 bases removed from V and 5 bases from J, the gap between germline ends came to 4 bases. CDR3 residues: CASSTDNEQFF. In nucleotides, the CDR3 is TGTGCCAGCAGCACTGACAATGAGCAGTTCTTC.

This clone has only one observation. The chain uses TRBV6-2 or TRBV6-3 and TRBJ1-6, with 8 bases lining up with TRBD1. Germline V gene lookup returns CDR1 MNHEY and CDR2 SVGEGT. After removal of 6 bases from V and 5 bases from J, the junction contained 9 bases not matched to a gene. This CDR3 has 16 amino acids. The CDR3 sequence is CASSPGQGGNNSPLHF. In nucleotides, the CDR3 is TGTGCCAGCAGCCCCGGACAGGGTGGTAATAATTCACCCCTCCACTTT.

The chain is built from TRBV18 and TRBJ2-1; 8 bases map to TRBD1. Germline assignment: CDR1 KGHSH and CDR2 LQKENI. The CDR3 spans 13 residues. V shed 6 bases, J shed 6 bases, and the junction held 4 bases outside the gene matches. CDR3 amino acids: CASSATGGNEQFF. As DNA, the CDR3 is TGTGCCAGCTCTGCTACAGGGGGCAATGAGCAGTTCTTC.

This chain uses TRBV18 with TRBJ2-5; 10 nucleotides match TRBD1. Trimming took 3 bases from V and 5 from J; bases not matched to a gene: 9. The CDR3 has 16 amino acids. Germline CDR1 KGHSH, CDR2 LQKENI. Here the CDR3 reads CASSPPGQGFGETQYF. CDR3 DNA sequence: TGTGCCAGCTCACCGCCGGGACAGGGGTTCGGGGAGACCCAGTACTTC.

The chain has TRBV16 and TRBJ1-1; D is undetermined. Trimming removed 5 bases from V and 1 base from J, with 8 bases in between. CDR1 is KGHSY, CDR2 FQNENV, per germline. The CDR3 is 13 amino acids. The CDR3, as DNA: TGTGCCAGCAGCAAGTACAAGAACACTGAAGCTTTCTTT. This codes for CASSKYKNTEAFF.

The chain joins TRBV28 to TRBJ1-2; D may be TRBD1 (6 bases). V lost 6 bases, J lost 4 bases, and 18 bases lay in between. Germline values: CDR1 MDHEN, CDR2 SYDVKM. The CDR3 runs 15 residues. This CDR3 reads CASRQGPTLVYGYTF. DNA for the CDR3: TGTGCCAGCAGACAGGGACCAACCCTAGTCTATGGCTACACCTTC.

The CDR3 DNA follows: TGTGCCAGCAGCTTAGATGGGGACAGGTTCATCGGTAATTCACCCCTCCACTTT. Translation gives CASSLDGDRFIGNSPLHF. The chain has TRBV11-2 and TRBJ1-6, with TRBD1 identical over 8 bases. Losses at the gene ends were 0 bases for V and 6 bases for J; bases not matched to a gene: 10. Germline values: CDR1 SGHAT, CDR2 FQNNGV. There are 18 residues in the CDR3.

This chain links TRBV28 with TRBJ1-1; 7 bases are a match to TRBD1. V dropped 6 bases and J dropped 4; count of bases not matched to a gene: 8. The CDR3 runs to 14 residues. CDR1 MDHEN and CDR2 SYDVKM come from the germline V gene. The CDR3 DNA reads as TGTGCCAGCAGGCCTGACAGGGTGGGCACTGAAGCTTTCTTT. It codes for CASRPDRVGTEAFF. Full variable domain (missing parts from reference TRBV28 and TRBJ1-1): DVKVTQSSRYLVKRTGEKVFLECVQDMDHENMFWYRQDPGLGLRLIYFSYDVKMKEKGDIPEGYSVSREKKERFSLILESASTNQTSMYLCASRPDRVGTEAFFGQGTRLTVV.

This rearrangement joins TRBV23-1 to TRBJ2-1; maybe TRBD2 (5 bases). TRBV23-1 carries the ORF label, with uncertain function. Trimming removed 1 base at V and 3 bases at J, with 16 bases between. The CDR3 is 17 residues long. The CDR3 reads CASSQWRAAPLYNEQFF. The CDR3 bases are TGCGCCAGCAGTCAATGGCGGGCAGCACCCCTCTACAATGAGCAGTTCTTC.

V usage is TRBV19 and J usage is TRBJ2-6, with TRBD1 matching 8 bases. Germline CDR1 reads LNHDA; CDR2 reads SQIVND (reference sequence). This CDR3 spans 19 amino acids. V dropped 5 bases and J dropped 0; count of bases not matched to a gene: 12. CDR3 nucleotide sequence: TGTGCCAGTAGTTCTTTCCGGGACAGGTTTACCTCTGGGGCCAACGTCCTGACTTTC. Translation gives CASSSFRDRFTSGANVLTF.

The chain combines TRBV6-2 or TRBV6-3 with TRBJ1-2; no clear D. Germline V gene lookup returns CDR1 MNHEY and CDR2 SVGEGT. The CDR3 length is 16 residues. Trimming shortened V by 6 bases and J by 8 bases, and 25 bases separated the two germline ends. The CDR3, as DNA: TGTGCCAGCAGCCCTCCAAGGGCCGAGGGCCTCAGGGGCTACACCTTC. It codes for CASSPPRAEGLRGYTF.

This chain joins TRBV7-2 and TRBJ2-3, with D possibly being TRBD2 (6 bases). This CDR3 is built from 13 residues. Germline assignment: CDR1 SGHTA and CDR2 FQGNSA. The germline V and J ends were trimmed by 8 bases and 2 bases, with 11 bases remaining between them. CDR3 sequence (DNA): TGTGCCAGCGGAGGGAAATTCACAGATACGCAGTATTTT. Encoded protein: CASGGKFTDTQYF.

The chain is built from TRBV7-2 and TRBJ1-1, with TRBD1 as a possible D gene (5 bases). The CDR3 loop spans 13 amino acids. Germline V gene lookup returns CDR1 SGHTA and CDR2 FQGNSA. The ends were cut back, 4 bases at V and 1 base at J, with 7 bases in the middle. The CDR3 loop is CASSWQGNTEAFF. The CDR3 DNA sequence: TGTGCCAGCAGCTGGCAGGGGAACACTGAAGCTTTCTTT.

The chain combines TRBV19 with TRBJ2-3, with D unclear. V lost 2 bases to trimming and J lost 6 bases, with 12 bases between them. The V gene's germline CDR1 is LNHDA and CDR2 SQIVND (reference sequence). The CDR3 length is 14 residues. Here the CDR3 reads CASSIISVSDTQYF. The CDR3, as DNA: TGTGCCAGTAGTATAATTTCGGTATCGGATACGCAGTATTTT.

The chain links TRBV19 to TRBJ1-6, with 8 bases matching TRBD1. V lost 7 bases, J lost 3 bases, and 8 bases stayed unmatched. The germline V gene encodes CDR1 LNHDA and CDR2 SQIVND (reference sequence). This CDR3 has 16 amino acids. CDR3 protein: CASTRTGIFYNSPLHF. The CDR3 bases are TGTGCCAGTACCCGGACAGGGATCTTCTATAATTCACCCCTCCACTTT.

The rearrangement links TRBV10-3 to TRBJ1-4, with 9 bases that match TRBD1. CDR1 and CDR2 from the germline V gene are ENHRY and SYGVKD. V trimming: 5 bases; J trimming: 6 bases; junction bases outside the gene matches: 4. The CDR3 consists of 14 residues. As DNA, the CDR3 is TGTGCCATCAGTATAGACAGGGGGGATGAAAAACTGTTTTTT. It codes for CAISIDRGDEKLFF.

The chain recombines TRBV19 with TRBJ1-1; 11 positions match TRBD1. This CDR3 comprises 16 residues. In germline, CDR1 is LNHDA, CDR2 SQIVND (reference sequence). V lost 5 bases and J lost 4; bases outside the gene matches: 9. CDR3 in amino acids: CASSVGRDRGTTEAFF. As DNA, the CDR3 is TGTGCCAGTAGTGTAGGGCGGGACAGGGGGACCACTGAAGCTTTCTTT. Full variable domain (missing parts from reference TRBV19 and TRBJ1-1): DGGITQSPKYLFRKEGQNVTLSCEQNLNHDAMYWYRQDPGQGLRLIYYSQIVNDFQKGDIAEGYSVSREKKESFPLTVTSAQKNPTAFYLCASSVGRDRGTTEAFFGQGTRLTVV.

The gene calls are TRBV19 and TRBJ1-2; the D is unclear. Germline V gene data show CDR1 as LNHDA and CDR2 as SQIVND (reference sequence). This CDR3 spans 14 amino acids. Trimming removed 4 bases from V and 10 bases from J, with 19 bases in between. CDR3 sequence (DNA): TGTGCCAGTAGTAAAGCTCCTGTTTCGCATGACTACACCTTC. This encodes CASSKAPVSHDYTF.

The chain carries TRBV10-3 and TRBJ1-4, with D unclear. The germline gives CDR1 ENHRY, CDR2 SYGVKD. This CDR3 spans 15 amino acids. The V and J ends lost 3 bases and 3 bases respectively, with 11 bases between them. CDR3 residues: CAISEDRRANEKLFF. DNA for the CDR3: TGTGCCATCAGTGAAGATCGGAGAGCTAATGAAAAACTGTTTTTT.

The rearrangement uses TRBV7-2 and TRBJ1-1; D gene ambiguous. The V and J ends lost 1 base and 1 base respectively, with 10 bases between them. Germline CDR1 and CDR2: SGHTA and FQGNSA. The CDR3 consists of 15 residues. The CDR3 loop is CASSLGARQNTEAFF. DNA for the CDR3: TGTGCCAGCAGCTTAGGGGCCAGGCAGAACACTGAAGCTTTCTTT.

The chain uses TRBV29-1 and TRBJ2-1; 14 bases line up with TRBD2. The CDR3 has 15 amino acids. Trimming at V came to 6 bases and at J to 4 bases, leaving 5 bases not matched to a gene. Germline assignment: CDR1 SQVTM and CDR2 ANQGSEA. CDR3 protein: CSVEWTSGGYNEQFF. Here the CDR3 DNA reads TGCAGCGTGGAATGGACTAGCGGGGGGTACAATGAGCAGTTCTTC.

This CDR3 reads CASSSHRDSYNEQFF. Written as DNA, the CDR3 is TGCGCCAGCAGCTCCCACCGGGACAGTTACAATGAGCAGTTCTTC. The chain recombines TRBV5-1 with TRBJ2-1, with 7 bases that match TRBD1. The length of the CDR3 is 15 residues. The V segment lost 3 bases and the J segment 4 bases; nucleotides outside the gene matches: 7. CDR1 and CDR2 from the germline V gene are SGHRS and YFSETQ.

The chain links TRBV6-5 to TRBJ2-4; possibly TRBD2 for D (6 bases). The germline gives CDR1 MNHEY, CDR2 SVGAGI. This CDR3 comprises 14 residues. V lost 6 bases, J lost 0 bases, and 9 bases lay in between. CDR3: CASSSTRAKNIQYF. CDR3 coding DNA: TGTGCCAGCAGCTCGACTAGAGCCAAAAACATTCAGTACTTC.

V gene TRBV10-2 combines with J gene TRBJ1-1; D gene unclear. V was cut by 6 bases and J by 9 bases, with 20 bases left in between. Germline V gene sequence: CDR1 WSHSY, CDR2 SAAADI. There are 14 residues in the CDR3. The CDR3 region is CASSLISSASQAFF. In DNA, the CDR3 is TGCGCCAGCAGCTTAATTTCTTCTGCGAGTCAAGCTTTCTTT.

This chain links TRBV3-1 (or the pseudogene TRBV3-2) with TRBJ2-1; TRBD2 might be the D (6 bases). The germline V gene has CDR1 LGHDT and CDR2 YNNKEL (reference sequence). Between the trimmed V and J ends, which lost 0 bases and 15 bases, there was a span of 18 bases. The CDR3 has 14 amino acids. The CDR3 region is CASSQDLVAGTSFF. The CDR3 nucleotides read TGTGCCAGCAGCCAAGATCTTGTTGCAGGGACTTCGTTCTTC.